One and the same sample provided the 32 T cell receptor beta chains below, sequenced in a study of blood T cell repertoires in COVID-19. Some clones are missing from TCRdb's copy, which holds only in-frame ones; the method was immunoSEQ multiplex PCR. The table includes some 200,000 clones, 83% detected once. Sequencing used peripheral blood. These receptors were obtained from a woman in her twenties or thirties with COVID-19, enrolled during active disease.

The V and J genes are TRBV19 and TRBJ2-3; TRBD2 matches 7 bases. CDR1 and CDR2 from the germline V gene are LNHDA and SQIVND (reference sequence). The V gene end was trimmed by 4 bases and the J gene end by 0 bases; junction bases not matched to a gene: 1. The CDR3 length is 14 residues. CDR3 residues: CASSTTSSTDTQYF. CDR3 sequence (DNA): TGTGCCAGTAGTACGACTAGCAGCACAGATACGCAGTATTTT.

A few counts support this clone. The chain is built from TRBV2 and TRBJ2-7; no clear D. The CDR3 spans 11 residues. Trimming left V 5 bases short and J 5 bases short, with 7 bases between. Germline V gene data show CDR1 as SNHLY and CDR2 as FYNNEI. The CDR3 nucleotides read TGTGCCAGCAGTTACTACAACGAGCAGTACTTC. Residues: CASSYYNEQYF.

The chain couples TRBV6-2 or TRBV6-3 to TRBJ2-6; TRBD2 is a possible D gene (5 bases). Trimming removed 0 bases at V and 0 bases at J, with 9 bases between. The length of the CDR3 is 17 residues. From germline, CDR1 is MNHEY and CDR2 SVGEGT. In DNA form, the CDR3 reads TGTGCCAGCAGTTACTCGAGCGAGGGCTCTGGGGCCAACGTCCTGACTTTC. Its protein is CASSYSSEGSGANVLTF.

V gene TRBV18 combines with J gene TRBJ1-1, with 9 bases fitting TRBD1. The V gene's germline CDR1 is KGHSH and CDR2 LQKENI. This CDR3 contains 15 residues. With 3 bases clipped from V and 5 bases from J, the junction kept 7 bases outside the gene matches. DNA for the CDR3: TGTGCCAGCTCACCTCAACAGGGGGCGAAGACTGAAGCTTTCTTT. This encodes CASSPQQGAKTEAFF.

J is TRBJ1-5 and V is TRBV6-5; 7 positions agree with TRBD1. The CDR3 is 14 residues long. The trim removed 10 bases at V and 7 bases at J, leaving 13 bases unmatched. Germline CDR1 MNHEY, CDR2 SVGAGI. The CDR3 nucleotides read TGTGCCACCACACGGACAGGTGGGGGGCAGCCCCAGCATTTT. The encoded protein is CATTRTGGGQPQHF.

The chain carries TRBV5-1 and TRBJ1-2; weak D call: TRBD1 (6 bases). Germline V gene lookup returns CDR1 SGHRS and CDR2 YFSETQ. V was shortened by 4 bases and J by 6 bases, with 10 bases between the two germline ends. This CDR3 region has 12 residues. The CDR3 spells CASSREGDGYTF. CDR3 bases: TGCGCCAGCAGCCGAGAGGGGGATGGCTACACCTTC.

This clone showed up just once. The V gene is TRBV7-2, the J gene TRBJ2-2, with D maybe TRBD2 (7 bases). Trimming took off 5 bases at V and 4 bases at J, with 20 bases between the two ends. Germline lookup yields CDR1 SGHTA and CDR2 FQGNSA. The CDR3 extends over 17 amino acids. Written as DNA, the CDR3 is TGTGCCAGCAGCCGGGTGGGCGGGGGCGCGTCCACCGGGGAGCTGTTTTTT. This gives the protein CASSRVGGGASTGELFF.

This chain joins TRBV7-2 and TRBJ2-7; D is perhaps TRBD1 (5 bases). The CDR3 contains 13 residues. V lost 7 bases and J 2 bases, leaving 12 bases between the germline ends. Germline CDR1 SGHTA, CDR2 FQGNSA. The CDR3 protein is CASTARVTYEQYF. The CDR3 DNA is TGTGCCAGCACAGCCAGGGTCACCTACGAGCAGTACTTC.

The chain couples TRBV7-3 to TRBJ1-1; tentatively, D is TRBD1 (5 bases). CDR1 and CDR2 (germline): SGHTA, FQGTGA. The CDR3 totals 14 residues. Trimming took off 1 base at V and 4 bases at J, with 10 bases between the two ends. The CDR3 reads CASSLNGGITEAFF. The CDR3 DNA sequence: TGTGCCAGCAGCTTAAACGGGGGAATCACTGAAGCTTTCTTT. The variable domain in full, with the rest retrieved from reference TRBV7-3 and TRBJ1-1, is GAGVSQTPSNKVTEKGKYVELRCDPISGHTALYWYRQSLGQGPEFLIYFQGTGAADDSGLPNDRFFAVRPEGSVSTLKIQRTERGDSAVYLCASSLNGGITEAFFGQGTRLTVV.

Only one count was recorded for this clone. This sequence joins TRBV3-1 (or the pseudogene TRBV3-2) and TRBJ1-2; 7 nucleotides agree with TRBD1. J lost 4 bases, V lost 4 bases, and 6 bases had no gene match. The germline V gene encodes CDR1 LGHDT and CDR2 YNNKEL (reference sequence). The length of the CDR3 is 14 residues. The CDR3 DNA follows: TGTGCCAGCAGCCTGGATGCAGGGGGCTATGGCTACACCTTC. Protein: CASSLDAGGYGYTF.

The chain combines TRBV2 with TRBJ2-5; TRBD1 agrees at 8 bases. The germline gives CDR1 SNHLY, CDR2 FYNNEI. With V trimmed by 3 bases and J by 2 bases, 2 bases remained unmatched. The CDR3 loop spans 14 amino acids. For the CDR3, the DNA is TGTGCCAGCAGTGAGGGGACAGGTCAAGAGACCCAGTACTTC. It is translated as CASSEGTGQETQYF.

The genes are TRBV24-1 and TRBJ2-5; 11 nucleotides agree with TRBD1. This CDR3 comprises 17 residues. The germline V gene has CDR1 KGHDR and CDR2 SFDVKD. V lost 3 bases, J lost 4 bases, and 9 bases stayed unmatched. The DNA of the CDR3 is TGTGCCACCAGTGATCTAGGCCGGGACAGGGGGAGAGAGACCCAGTACTTC. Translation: CATSDLGRDRGRETQYF.

The CDR3 DNA reads as TGTGCCAGCAGCCCTCAGACGCCACTAGCGGGGGGCCCGCAGTACTTC. It specifies CASSPQTPLAGGPQYF. The V and J genes are TRBV14 and TRBJ2-7; 12 bases align to TRBD2. The CDR3 sequence is 16 residues long. In germline, CDR1 is SGHDN, CDR2 FVKESK. With 4 bases clipped from V and 9 bases from J, the junction kept 13 bases outside the gene matches.

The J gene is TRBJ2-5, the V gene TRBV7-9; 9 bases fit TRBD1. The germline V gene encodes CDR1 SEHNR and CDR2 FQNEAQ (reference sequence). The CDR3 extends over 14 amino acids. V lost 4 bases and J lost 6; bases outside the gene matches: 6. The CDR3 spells CASSSTGGKKTQYF. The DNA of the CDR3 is TGTGCCAGCAGCTCAACAGGGGGCAAGAAGACCCAGTACTTC.

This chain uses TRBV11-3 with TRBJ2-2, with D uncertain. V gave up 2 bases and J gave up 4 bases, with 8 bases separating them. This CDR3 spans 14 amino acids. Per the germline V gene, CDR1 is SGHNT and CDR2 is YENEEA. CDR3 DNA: TGTGCCAGCAGCTTATCGCTTAGCACCGGGGAGCTGTTTTTT. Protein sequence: CASSLSLSTGELFF.

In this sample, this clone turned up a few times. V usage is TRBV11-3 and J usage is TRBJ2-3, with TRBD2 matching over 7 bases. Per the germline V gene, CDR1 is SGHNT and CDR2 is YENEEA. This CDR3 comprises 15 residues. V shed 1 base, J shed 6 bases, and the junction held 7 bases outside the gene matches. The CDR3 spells CASSLGRELGDTQYF. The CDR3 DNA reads TGTGCCAGCAGCTTAGGGCGGGAGTTAGGGGATACGCAGTATTTT. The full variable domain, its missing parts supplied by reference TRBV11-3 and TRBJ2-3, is EAGVVQSPRYKIIEKKQPVAFWCNPISGHNTLYWYLQNLGQGPELLIRYENEEAVDDSQLPKDRFSAERLKGVDSTLKIQPAELGDSAVYLCASSLGRELGDTQYFGPGTRLTVL.

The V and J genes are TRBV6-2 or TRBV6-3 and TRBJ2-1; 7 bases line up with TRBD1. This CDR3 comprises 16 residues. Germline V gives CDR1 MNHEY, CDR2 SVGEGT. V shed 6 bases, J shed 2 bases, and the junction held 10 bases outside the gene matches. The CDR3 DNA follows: TGTGCCAGCAGCCCACTACAGGGGTCCCCCTACAATGAGCAGTTCTTC. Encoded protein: CASSPLQGSPYNEQFF.

Here the CDR3 DNA reads TGTGCCAGTAGTCTCCACAGGGGGCGGAACACTGAAGCTTTCTTT. This sequence encodes CASSLHRGRNTEAFF. This sequence joins TRBV19 and TRBJ1-1; TRBD1 agrees at 9 bases. The junction had 5 bases not matched to a gene; V was cut back by 5 bases and J by 1 base. The CDR3 is 15 amino acids. The germline gives CDR1 LNHDA, CDR2 SQIVND (reference sequence).

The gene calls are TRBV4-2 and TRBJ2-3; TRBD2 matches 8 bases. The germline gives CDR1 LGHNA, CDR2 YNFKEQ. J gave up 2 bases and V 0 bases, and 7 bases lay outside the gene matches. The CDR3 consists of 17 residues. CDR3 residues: CASSQDSGAGVTDTQYF. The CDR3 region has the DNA TGTGCCAGCAGCCAAGATTCCGGAGCGGGAGTCACAGATACGCAGTATTTT.

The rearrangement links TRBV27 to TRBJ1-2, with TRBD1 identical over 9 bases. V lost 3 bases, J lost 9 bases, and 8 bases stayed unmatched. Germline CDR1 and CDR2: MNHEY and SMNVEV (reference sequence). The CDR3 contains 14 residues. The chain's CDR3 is CASSFTQGARSYTF. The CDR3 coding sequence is TGTGCCAGCAGTTTTACACAGGGGGCGCGGAGCTACACCTTC.

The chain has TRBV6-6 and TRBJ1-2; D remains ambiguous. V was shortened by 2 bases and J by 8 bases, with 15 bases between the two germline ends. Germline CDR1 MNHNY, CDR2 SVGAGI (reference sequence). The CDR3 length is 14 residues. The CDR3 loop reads CASSYAEGSYGYTF. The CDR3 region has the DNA TGTGCCAGCAGTTACGCGGAAGGATCGTACGGCTACACCTTC.

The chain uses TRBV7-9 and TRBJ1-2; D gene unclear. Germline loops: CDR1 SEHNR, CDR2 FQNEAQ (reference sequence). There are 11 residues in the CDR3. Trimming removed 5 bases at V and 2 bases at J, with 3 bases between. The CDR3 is CASSQNYGYTF. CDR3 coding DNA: TGTGCCAGCAGCCAGAACTATGGCTACACCTTC.

The CDR3 DNA reads TGTGCCATCAGTTCACCAGCCGGGGGGCACAATGAGCAGTTCTTC. Residues: CAISSPAGGHNEQFF. This chain uses TRBV10-3 with TRBJ2-1, with D possibly TRBD2 on 7 matching bases. The CDR3 runs 15 residues. Germline V gives CDR1 ENHRY, CDR2 SYGVKD. V lost 5 bases to trimming and J lost 5 bases, with 16 bases between them.

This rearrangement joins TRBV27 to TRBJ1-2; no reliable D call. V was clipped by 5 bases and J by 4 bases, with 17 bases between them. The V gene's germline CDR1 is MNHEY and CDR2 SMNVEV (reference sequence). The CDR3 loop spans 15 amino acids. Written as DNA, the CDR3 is TGTGCCAGCAGTCCCGCCCCTGAGGGTGCCTATGGCTACACCTTC. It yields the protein CASSPAPEGAYGYTF.

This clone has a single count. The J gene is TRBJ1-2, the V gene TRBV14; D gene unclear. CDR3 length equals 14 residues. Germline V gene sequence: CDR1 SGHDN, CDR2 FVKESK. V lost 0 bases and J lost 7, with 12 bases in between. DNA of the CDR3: TGTGCCAGCAGCCAAGACATGAGGGTGGGTGGCTACACCTTC. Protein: CASSQDMRVGGYTF.

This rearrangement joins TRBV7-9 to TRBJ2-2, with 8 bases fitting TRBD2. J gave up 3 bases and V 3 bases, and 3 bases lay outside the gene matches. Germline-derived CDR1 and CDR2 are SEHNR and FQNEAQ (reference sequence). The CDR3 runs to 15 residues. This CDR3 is CASSFLGGDTGELFF. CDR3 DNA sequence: TGTGCCAGCAGCTTCCTCGGGGGGGACACCGGGGAGCTGTTTTTT.

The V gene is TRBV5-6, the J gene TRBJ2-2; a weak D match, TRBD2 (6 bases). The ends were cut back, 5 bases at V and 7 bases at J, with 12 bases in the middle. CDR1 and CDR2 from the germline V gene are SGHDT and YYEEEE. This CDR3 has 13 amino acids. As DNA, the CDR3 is TGTGCCAGCAGTTATAGGGGAGGCGGGGAGCTGTTTTTT. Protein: CASSYRGGGELFF.

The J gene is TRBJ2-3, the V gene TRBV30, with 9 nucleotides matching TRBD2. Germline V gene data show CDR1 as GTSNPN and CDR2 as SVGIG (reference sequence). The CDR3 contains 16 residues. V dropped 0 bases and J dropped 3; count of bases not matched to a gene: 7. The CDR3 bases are TGTGCCTGGAGTGTCTTCGCGGGGGGGGGAACAGATACGCAGTATTTT. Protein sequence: CAWSVFAGGGTDTQYF.

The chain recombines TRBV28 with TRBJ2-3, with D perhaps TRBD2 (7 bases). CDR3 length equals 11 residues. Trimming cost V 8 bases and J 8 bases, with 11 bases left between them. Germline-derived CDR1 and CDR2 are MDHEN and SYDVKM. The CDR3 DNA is TGTGCCAGCGGACTAGGGGGTACGCAGTATTTT. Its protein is CASGLGGTQYF. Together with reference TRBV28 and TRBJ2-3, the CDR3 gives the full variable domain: DVKVTQSSRYLVKRTGEKVFLECVQDMDHENMFWYRQDPGLGLRLIYFSYDVKMKEKGDIPEGYSVSREKKERFSLILESASTNQTSMYLCASGLGGTQYFGPGTRLTVL.

CDR3 in amino acids: CSASARQRQSYYGYTF. The CDR3 DNA is TGCAGTGCTAGTGCGCGACAGAGACAATCCTACTATGGCTACACCTTC. The chain recombines TRBV20-1 with TRBJ1-2, with a weak D call TRBD1 (5 bases). The V end lost 3 bases, the J end lost 3 bases, and 20 bases lay between the germline ends. Germline V CDR1 and CDR2: DFQATT, SNEGSKA (reference sequence). This CDR3 is 16 amino acids long.

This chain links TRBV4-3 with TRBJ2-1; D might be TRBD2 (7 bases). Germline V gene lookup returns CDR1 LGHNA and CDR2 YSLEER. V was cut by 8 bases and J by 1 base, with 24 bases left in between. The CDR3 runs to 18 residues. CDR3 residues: CASSTEGGGEGSYNEQFF. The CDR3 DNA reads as TGCGCCAGCTCTACCGAGGGAGGGGGAGAGGGATCCTACAATGAGCAGTTCTTC.

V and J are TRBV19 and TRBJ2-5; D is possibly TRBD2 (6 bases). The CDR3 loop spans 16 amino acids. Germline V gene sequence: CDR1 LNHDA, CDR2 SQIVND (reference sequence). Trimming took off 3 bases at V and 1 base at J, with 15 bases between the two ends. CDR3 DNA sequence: TGTGCCAGTAGTATTGAACGGGAGAGGGGCCAAGAGACCCAGTACTTC. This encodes CASSIERERGQETQYF.